This T cell receptor (beta chain) was identified in a study of control samples from healthy donors and cancer patients. Repertoires were generated with immunoSEQ multiplex PCR, while TCRdb's copy carries only in-frame clones and drops some. Of some 80,000 clones listed, roughly 90% are singletons. Germline V gene data show CDR1 as MNHEY and CDR2 as SVGEGT. Trimming shortened V by 5 bases and J by 5 bases, and 12 bases separated the two germline ends. The CDR3 is 14 residues long. This chain links TRBV6-2 or TRBV6-3 with TRBJ2-2; the D gene is possibly TRBD1 (6 bases). Input material: PBMCs. This receptor was identified in a woman aged 55-75 years with head and neck cancer. For the CDR3, the DNA is TGTGCCAGCAGTCGAAACAGGGAGACCGGGGAGCTGTTTTTT. Protein product: CASSRNRETGELFF.